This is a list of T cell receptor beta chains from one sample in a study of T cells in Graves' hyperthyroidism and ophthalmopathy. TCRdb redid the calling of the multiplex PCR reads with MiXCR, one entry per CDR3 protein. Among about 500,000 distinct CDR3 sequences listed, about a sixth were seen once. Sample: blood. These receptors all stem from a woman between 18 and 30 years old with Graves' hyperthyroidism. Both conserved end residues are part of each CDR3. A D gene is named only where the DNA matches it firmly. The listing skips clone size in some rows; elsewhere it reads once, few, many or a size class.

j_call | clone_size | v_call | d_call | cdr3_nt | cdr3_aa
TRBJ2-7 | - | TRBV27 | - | TGTGCCAGCAGTTTATCGTCAGGAACAGATCGCAGTGGGGCTCTCTACGAGCAGTACTTC | CASSLSSGTDRSGALYEQYF
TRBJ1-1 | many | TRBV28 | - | TGTGCCAGCAGTTTAGAGCAGACTGAAGCTTTCTTT | CASSLEQTEAFF
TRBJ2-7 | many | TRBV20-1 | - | TGCAGTGCTCACGGGCAGCGACCCTACGAGCAGTACTTC | CSAHGQRPYEQYF
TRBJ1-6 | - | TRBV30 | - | TGTGCCTGGAGTCTCGCCCGGACGGCGACACCCCTCCACTTT | CAWSLARTATPLHF
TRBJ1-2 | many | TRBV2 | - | TGTGCCAGCAGTGCAGACATTAACTATGGCTACACCTTC | CASSADINYGYTF
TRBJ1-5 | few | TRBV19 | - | TGTGCCAGTAGTCATGACGGCCAGCCCCAGCATTTT | CASSHDGQPQHF
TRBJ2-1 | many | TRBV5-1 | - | TGCGCCAGCAGCCCCGGACCAGTCAGTGTACAGTTCTTC | CASSPGPVSVQFF
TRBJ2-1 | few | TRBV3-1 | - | TGTGCCAGCAGCCAAGATAGGGCCTACACCCGAGGGGACTACAATGAGCAGTTCTTC | CASSQDRAYTRGDYNEQFF
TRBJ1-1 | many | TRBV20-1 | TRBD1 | TGCAGTGTTGGCGGGGACAGTTTTATGAACACTGAAGCTTTCTTT | CSVGGDSFMNTEAFF
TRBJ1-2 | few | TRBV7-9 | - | TGTGCCAGCAGCCCTTTGACGGACTTGGGGGGCTACACCTTC | CASSPLTDLGGYTF
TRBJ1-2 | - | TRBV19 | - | TGTGCCAGTAGTATGGTCTCCAACAACTATGGCTACACCTTC | CASSMVSNNYGYTF
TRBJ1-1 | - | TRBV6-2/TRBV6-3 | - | TGTGCCAGCAGTTACGGGGCGGGGGGCACTGAAGCTTTCTTT | CASSYGAGGTEAFF
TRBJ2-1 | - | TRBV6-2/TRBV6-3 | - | TGTGCCAGCAGTTACAATGGGGGGGCGAACAATGAGCAGTTCTTC | CASSYNGGANNEQFF
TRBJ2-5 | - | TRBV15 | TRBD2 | TGTGCCACCAGCAGAGACGGGAGGGAGGGTGAGACCCAGTACTTC | CATSRDGREGETQYF
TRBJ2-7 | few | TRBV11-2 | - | TGTGCCAGCAGCCGCCAAACGATCGACAGGTCCTACGAGCAGTACTTC | CASSRQTIDRSYEQYF
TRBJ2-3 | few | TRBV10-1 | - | TGCGTCAGCAGTGATTTGCGGGCCCACACAGATACGCAGTATTTT | CVSSDLRAHTDTQYF
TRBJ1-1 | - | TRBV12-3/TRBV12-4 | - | TGTGCCAGCAGTTTCCGCAGGTCCACGAACACTGAAGCTTTCTTT | CASSFRRSTNTEAFF
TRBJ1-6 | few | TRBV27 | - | TGTGCCAGCAGTTGGGTGGCTAATTCACCCCTCCACTTT | CASSWVANSPLHF
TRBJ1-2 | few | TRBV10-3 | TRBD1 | TGTGCCATCAGTGAGCGGGACAGGCCGCGTGTAGCTGGCTACACCTTC | CAISERDRPRVAGYTF
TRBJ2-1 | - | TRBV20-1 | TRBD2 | TGCAGTGCAGGGACTAGCGGGATAGGTGGTGAGCAGTTCTTC | CSAGTSGIGGEQFF
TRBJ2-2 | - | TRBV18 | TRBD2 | TGTGCCAGCTCGCCCAGGACTAGCGGGAGTCGGAACGGGGAGCTGTTTTTT | CASSPRTSGSRNGELFF
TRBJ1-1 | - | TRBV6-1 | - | TGTGCCAGCAGTCACCTCGGGAAGGTGGCTGAAGCTTTCTTT | CASSHLGKVAEAFF